This T cell receptor beta chain derives from a study of a mutant IDH1 vaccine in newly diagnosed glioma. Specified time point: baseline, week 1 (first vaccination visit). The treatment denotes: pre-vaccination baseline after standard-of-care therapy. With 8 bases removed from V and 3 bases from J, the gap between germline ends came to 19 bases. The germline V gene has CDR1 MNHEY and CDR2 SMNVEV (reference sequence). CDR3 length: 15 amino acids. Libraries were prepared by immunoSEQ multiplex PCR; TCRdb keeps only in-frame clonotypes and omits some of them. Of approximately 92,000 clones listed, 83% were seen once; the top ten hold 7% to 9%.

The TCR comes from a woman in her 50s with glioma. Sequenced material: PBMCs, taken from a glioma patient treated with radiotherapy, temozolomide or both. J is TRBJ1-2 and V is TRBV27; D not certain. The CDR3 DNA reads as TGTGCCAGCGGCCGCCAGGCAAACGCACACTATGGCTACACCTTC. This gives the protein CASGRQANAHYGYTF.